A selection of T cell receptor beta chains follows, all from one sample in a study of beta chain features in type 1 diabetes. TCRdb's copy holds only in-frame clones and misses some; the assay was immunoSEQ multiplex PCR. Of some 500,000 clones in the sample, 11% were seen once. What was sequenced was naive CD4+ T cells from blood. All receptors come from a young woman in good health. CDR3s include the opening cysteine and the closing phenylalanine or tryptophan. Each record gives: clone size, J gene, D gene, V gene, CDR3 protein, CDR3 DNA. The D gene is left open where the match is weak. A row's size may be missing; if present it is once, few, many or a size class.

>few|TRBJ2-1|.|TRBV25-1
CASSERQLNSYNEQFF
TGTGCCAGCAGTGAGCGACAGCTCAACTCCTACAATGAGCAGTTCTTC
>few|TRBJ1-5|.|TRBV19
CAKPGGQFFSNQPQHF
TGTGCCAAACCCGGAGGGCAGTTTTTTAGCAATCAGCCCCAGCATTTT
>.|TRBJ1-5|TRBD1|TRBV27
CASSPTGGDQPQHF
TGTGCCAGCAGTCCTACAGGGGGGGACCAGCCCCAGCATTTT
>.|TRBJ2-2|.|TRBV6-5
CASSRFFSRAGELFF
TGTGCCAGCAGTCGGTTCTTCTCAAGGGCCGGGGAGCTGTTTTTT
>.|TRBJ1-4|TRBD1|TRBV29-1
CSAQGQPATNEKLFF
TGCAGCGCCCAGGGACAGCCTGCAACTAATGAAAAACTGTTTTTT
>.|TRBJ1-4|.|TRBV25-1
CASKQDHEKLFF
TGTGCCAGCAAACAGGACCATGAAAAACTGTTTTTT
>few|TRBJ2-3|.|TRBV7-2
CASSLLYTDTQYF
TGTGCCAGCAGCTTACTCTACACAGATACGCAGTATTTT
>.|TRBJ2-3|TRBD2|TRBV19
CASSIGLAGATDTQYF
TGTGCCAGTAGTATCGGACTAGCAGGAGCCACAGATACGCAGTATTTT
>.|TRBJ2-3|TRBD1|TRBV25-1
CASKTGGTDTQYF
TGTGCCAGCAAAACAGGGGGCACAGATACGCAGTATTTT
>few|TRBJ2-2|.|TRBV7-2
CASREPGTKTGELFF
TGTGCCAGCAGGGAACCCGGGACGAAGACCGGGGAGCTGTTTTTT
>few|TRBJ2-1|TRBD2|TRBV29-1
CSCREGTGSYNEQFF
TGCAGCTGCAGGGAGGGGACTGGCTCCTACAATGAGCAGTTCTTC
>few|TRBJ2-7|TRBD2|TRBV7-2
CASSLDGGRFSYEQYF
TGTGCCAGCAGCTTAGATGGCGGGAGGTTCTCCTACGAGCAGTACTTC
>few|TRBJ2-3|TRBD2|TRBV5-4
CASSLAGWADTQYF
TGTGCCAGCAGCTTAGCGGGATGGGCAGATACGCAGTATTTT
>few|TRBJ1-3|.|TRBV29-1
CSVGDGISGNTIYF
TGCAGCGTTGGGGACGGAATCTCTGGAAACACCATATATTTT
>.|TRBJ2-5|.|TRBV30
CAWSVGAGPGETQYF
TGTGCCTGGAGTGTAGGGGCAGGGCCCGGGGAGACCCAGTACTTC
>few|TRBJ2-1|.|TRBV13
CASSRTAFNEQFF
TGTGCCAGCAGCAGGACAGCGTTCAATGAGCAGTTCTTC
>.|TRBJ1-2|.|TRBV19
CASSIGSAYGCTF
TGTGCCAGTAGTATAGGTTCAGCGTATGGCTGCACCTTC
>.|TRBJ2-5|TRBD2|TRBV4-2
CASSQDGTSLLQETQYF
TGTGCCAGCAGCCAAGATGGGACTAGCTTACTCCAAGAGACCCAGTACTTC
>few|TRBJ1-4|.|TRBV5-6
CASSLRVGVLFF
TGTGCCAGCAGCTTGAGGGTCGGTGTCCTGTTTTTT
>.|TRBJ2-1|TRBD2|TRBV2
CASSAWGLEQFF
TGTGCCAGCAGTGCTTGGGGACTAGAGCAGTTCTTC
>few|TRBJ1-4|.|TRBV5-4
CASSLPGVEKLFF
TGTGCCAGCAGCTTGCCAGGGGTAGAAAAACTGTTTTTT
>.|TRBJ2-3|TRBD2|TRBV4-1
CASSPLAGGPDTQYF
TGCGCCAGCAGCCCACTAGCGGGGGGGCCAGATACGCAGTATTTT
>few|TRBJ2-3|.|TRBV4-1
CASRRTVGWSTDTQYF
TGCGCCAGCAGACGGACAGTGGGATGGAGCACAGATACGCAGTATTTT
>.|TRBJ2-3|.|TRBV19
CASSTPGVTDTQYF
TGTGCCAGTAGTACCCCGGGGGTCACAGATACGCAGTATTTT
>.|TRBJ2-5|.|TRBV5-1
CASSLVAGMETQYF
TGCGCCAGCAGCTTGGTGGCAGGGATGGAGACCCAGTACTTC
>.|TRBJ2-3|TRBD1|TRBV5-1
CASSLGDRVTDTQYF
TGCGCCAGCAGCTTGGGGGACAGGGTGACAGATACGCAGTATTTT
>.|TRBJ2-3|.|TRBV10-3
CAIRRASGDTQYF
TGTGCCATCAGGAGGGCTTCAGGGGATACGCAGTATTTT
>.|TRBJ2-6|.|TRBV19
CASSRTASGANVLTF
TGTGCCAGTAGTAGGACAGCGTCTGGGGCCAACGTCCTGACTTTC
>few|TRBJ2-3|TRBD2|TRBV28
CASSSVERGPTDTQYF
TGTGCCAGCAGTTCCGTCGAGCGGGGTCCCACAGATACGCAGTATTTT
>few|TRBJ2-7|TRBD1|TRBV7-9
CASSLPGTGGYEQYF
TGTGCCAGCAGCTTACCAGGGACAGGGGGCTACGAGCAGTACTTC
>few|TRBJ2-7|TRBD1|TRBV7-2
CASSRDSLRHEQYF
TGTGCCAGCAGTCGGGACAGTCTCCGGCACGAGCAGTACTTC
>.|TRBJ1-2|.|TRBV15
CATSSAPMWSYGYTF
TGTGCCACCAGCAGTGCGCCGATGTGGTCCTATGGCTACACCTTC
>.|TRBJ2-2|TRBD2|TRBV7-2
CASSPPSGRVSGELFF
TGTGCCAGCAGCCCACCTAGCGGGAGAGTCTCCGGGGAGCTGTTTTTT
>once|TRBJ2-1|.|TRBV4-2
CASSQDDPGAIYNEQFF
TGTGCCAGCAGCCAAGATGATCCGGGAGCAATCTACAATGAGCAGTTCTTC
>.|TRBJ1-1|.|TRBV5-1
CASSLPVLGNTEAFF
TGCGCCAGCAGCTTGCCTGTGCTCGGAAACACTGAAGCTTTCTTT
>.|TRBJ2-2|TRBD1|TRBV2
CASSRDRGNTGELFF
TGTGCCAGCAGTCGGGACAGGGGGAACACCGGGGAGCTGTTTTTT
>.|TRBJ2-1|.|TRBV7-2
CASSLAGTPSYNEQFF
TGTGCCAGCAGCTTAGCAGGGACGCCATCCTACAATGAGCAGTTCTTC